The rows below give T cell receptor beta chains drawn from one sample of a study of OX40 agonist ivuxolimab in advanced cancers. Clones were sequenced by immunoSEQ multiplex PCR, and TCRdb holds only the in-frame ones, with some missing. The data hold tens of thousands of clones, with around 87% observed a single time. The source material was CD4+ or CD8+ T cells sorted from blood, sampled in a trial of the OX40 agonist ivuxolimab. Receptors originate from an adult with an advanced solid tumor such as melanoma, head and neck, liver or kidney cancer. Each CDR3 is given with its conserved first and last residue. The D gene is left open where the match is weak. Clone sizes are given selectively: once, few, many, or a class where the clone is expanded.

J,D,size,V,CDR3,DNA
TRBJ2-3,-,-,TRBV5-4,CASSLPGTDTQYF,TGTGCCAGCAGCTTGCCAGGCACAGATACGCAGTATTTT
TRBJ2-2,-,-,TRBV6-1,CASKDRMVYTGELFF,TGTGCCAGCAAAGACAGGATGGTTTACACCGGGGAGCTGTTTTTT
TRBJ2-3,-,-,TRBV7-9,CASSLALLLSTDTQYF,TGTGCCAGCAGCTTAGCGCTGCTCCTTAGCACAGATACGCAGTATTTT
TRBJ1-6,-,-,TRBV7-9,CASSLALTNSPLHF,TGTGCCAGCAGCTTAGCCCTAACAAATTCACCCCTCCACTTT
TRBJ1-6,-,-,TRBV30,CAWSVRSYNSPLHF,TGTGCCTGGAGTGTCCGTTCCTATAATTCACCCCTCCACTTT
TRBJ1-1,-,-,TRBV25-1,CASKSGNTEAFF,TGTGCCAGCAAGTCAGGGAACACTGAAGCTTTCTTT
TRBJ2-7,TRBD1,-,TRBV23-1,CASSRDRGVGYEQYF,TGCGCCAGCAGTCGGGACAGGGGGGTCGGCTACGAGCAGTACTTC
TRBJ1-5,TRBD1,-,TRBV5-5,CASSLGGQGFRMPQHF,TGTGCCAGCAGCCTGGGGGGACAGGGCTTTAGAATGCCCCAGCATTTT
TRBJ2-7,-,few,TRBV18,CASSPLGNEQYF,TGTGCCAGCTCACCCCTGGGGAACGAGCAGTACTTC
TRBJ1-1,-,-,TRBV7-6,CASSLAGQGTEAFF,TGTGCCAGCAGCTTAGCTGGCCAAGGCACTGAAGCTTTCTTT
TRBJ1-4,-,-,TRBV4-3,CASSQEPGRSNEKLFF,TGCGCCAGCAGCCAGGAGCCAGGTCGATCTAATGAAAAACTGTTTTTT
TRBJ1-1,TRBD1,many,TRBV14,CASSVRQGVAEAFF,TGTGCCAGCAGCGTACGACAGGGGGTAGCGGAAGCTTTCTTT
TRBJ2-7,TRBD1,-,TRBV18,CASSPNSQGVYEQYF,TGTGCCAGCTCACCAAATTCCCAGGGGGTATACGAGCAGTACTTC
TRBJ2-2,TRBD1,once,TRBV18,CASSLDRGDTGELFF,TGTGCCAGCTCACTGGACAGGGGTGACACCGGGGAGCTGTTTTTT
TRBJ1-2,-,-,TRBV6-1,CASSEGDTITYGYTF,TGTGCCAGCAGTGAGGGGGACACAATAACCTATGGCTACACCTTC
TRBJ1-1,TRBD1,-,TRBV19,CASSIEAGGPNTEAFF,TGTGCCAGTAGTATCGAGGCAGGGGGACCGAACACTGAAGCTTTCTTT
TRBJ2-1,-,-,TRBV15,CATSRGWGADNEQFF,TGTGCCACCAGCAGAGGATGGGGGGCAGACAATGAGCAGTTCTTC
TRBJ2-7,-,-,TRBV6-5,CASNSADRAYEQYF,TGTGCCAGCAATTCAGCGGACAGAGCCTACGAGCAGTACTTC
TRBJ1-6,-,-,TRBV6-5,CASTEGSSPLHF,TGTGCCAGCACGGAGGGTTCCTCACCCCTCCACTTT
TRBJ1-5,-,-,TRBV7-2,CASSFRPNQPQHF,TGTGCCAGCAGCTTCCGACCCAATCAGCCCCAGCATTTT
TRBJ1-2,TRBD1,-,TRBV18,CASSLVDRGSNYGYTF,TGTGCCAGCTCACTTGTCGACAGGGGATCTAACTATGGCTACACCTTC
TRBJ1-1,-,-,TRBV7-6,CASSSPGGGRTNTEAFF,TGTGCCAGCAGCTCCCCCGGGGGAGGCAGGACGAACACTGAAGCTTTCTTT
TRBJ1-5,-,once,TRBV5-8,CASSRTSSNQPQHF,TGTGCCAGCAGCCGGACATCCAGCAATCAGCCCCAGCATTTT
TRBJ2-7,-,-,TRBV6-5,CASNRLGEQYF,TGTGCCAGCAATAGGTTGGGCGAGCAGTACTTC
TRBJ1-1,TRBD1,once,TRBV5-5,CASSKGQGALNTEAFF,TGTGCCAGCAGCAAGGGACAGGGGGCGCTTAACACTGAAGCTTTCTTT
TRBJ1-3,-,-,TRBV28,CASSLPIDLQGLGGNTIYF,TGTGCCAGCAGCCTTCCTATTGATCTACAGGGATTGGGAGGAAACACCATATATTTT
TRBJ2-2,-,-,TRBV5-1,CASSFLGGDTGELFF,TGCGCCAGCAGCTTCCTGGGGGGCGACACCGGGGAGCTGTTTTTT
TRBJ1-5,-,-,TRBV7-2,CASSFQENQPQHF,TGTGCCAGCAGCTTCCAGGAAAATCAGCCCCAGCATTTT
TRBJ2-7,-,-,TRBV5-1,CASSLSEGYEQYF,TGCGCCAGCAGCTTGAGCGAGGGATACGAGCAGTACTTC
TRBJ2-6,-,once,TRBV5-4,CASSWAPFSGANVLTF,TGTGCCAGCAGCTGGGCCCCCTTCTCTGGGGCCAACGTCCTGACTTTC
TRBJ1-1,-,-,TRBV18,CASSPPRGMNTEAFF,TGTGCCAGCTCACCGCCGCGGGGAATGAACACTGAAGCTTTCTTT
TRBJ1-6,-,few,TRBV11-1,CASRPIADSPLHF,TGTGCCAGCCGGCCCATCGCGGATTCACCCCTCCACTTT
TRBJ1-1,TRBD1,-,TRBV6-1,CASSENRGTALSTEAFF,TGTGCCAGCAGTGAAAACAGAGGGACAGCCTTGAGCACTGAAGCTTTCTTT
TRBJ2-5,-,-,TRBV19,CASSKQLQETQYF,TGTGCCAGTAGTAAACAGCTCCAAGAGACCCAGTACTTC
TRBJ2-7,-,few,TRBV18,CASSPRDGPYEQYF,TGTGCCAGCTCACCCCGGGACGGTCCCTACGAGCAGTACTTC
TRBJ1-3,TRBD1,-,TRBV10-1,CASRAGTAAGNTIYF,TGCGCCAGCAGAGCCGGGACAGCCGCTGGAAACACCATATATTTT